The clone carrying this T cell receptor (delta chain) was counted ten times or more. V trimming: 2 bases; J trimming: 0 bases; junction bases outside the gene matches: 6. This CDR3 has 16 amino acids. CDR1 is GEAIGNYY, CDR2 EKD, per germline. The sample comes from a study of gamma-delta T cells after stem cell transplantation. TCRdb repeated clone calling on the RT-PCR reads with CATT. The sample carries some 10,000 delta-chain clones, roughly 1.3% recorded once. The chain combines TRDV2 with TRDJ1; 9 nucleotides match TRDD3. The receptor comes from a human donor. It is not recorded whose cells these are; they may come from a transplant donor. The specimen was gamma-delta T cells. CDR3 DNA sequence: TGTGCCTGTGACAAGCTGGGGGATCCCAACACCGATAAACTCATCTTT. Translation: CACDKLGDPNTDKLIF.